Below, 10 T cell receptor beta chains from the same sample are listed, as sequenced in a study of blood T cell repertoires in COVID-19. Assay: immunoSEQ multiplex PCR; the TCRdb copy retains only in-frame clones and omits some. The sample shows roughly 130,000 clones, approximately 83% of them seen only once. Input material: PBMCs or T cells enriched from blood (not recorded which). Receptors originate from a man aged 45-65 years who had recovered from COVID-19.

The chain recombines TRBV7-3 with TRBJ2-2; TRBD2 agrees at 9 bases. After removal of 5 bases from V and 3 bases from J, the junction contained 7 bases not matched to a gene. The CDR3 is 16 amino acids. Germline loops: CDR1 SGHTA, CDR2 FQGTGA. The chain's CDR3 is CASSPASGGYTGELFF. The CDR3 nucleotides are TGTGCCAGCAGCCCAGCCAGCGGGGGGTACACCGGGGAGCTGTTTTTT.

The rearrangement joins TRBV6-5 to TRBJ2-7, with TRBD1 matching 7 bases. This CDR3 has 13 residues. Trimming cost V 6 bases and J 2 bases; bases outside gene matches: 4. Germline CDR1 reads MNHEY; CDR2 reads SVGAGI. CDR3 residues: CASRRQGAYEQYF. The DNA of the CDR3 is TGTGCCAGCAGACGACAGGGTGCCTACGAGCAGTACTTC.

Here the CDR3 reads CASSYDRVGTGELFF. CDR3 DNA: TGCGCCAGCAGCTACGACAGGGTTGGCACCGGGGAGCTGTTTTTT. This sequence joins TRBV5-1 and TRBJ2-2; TRBD1 aligns across 7 bases. The CDR3 is 15 amino acids. The germline V gene has CDR1 SGHRS and CDR2 YFSETQ. V gave up 3 bases and J gave up 4 bases; unmatched junction bases: 6. Variable domain in full (rest from reference TRBV5-1 and TRBJ2-2): KAGVTQTPRYLIKTRGQQVTLSCSPISGHRSVSWYQQTPGQGLQFLFEYFSETQRNKGNFPGRFSGRQFSNSRSEMNVSTLELGDSALYLCASSYDRVGTGELFFGEGSRLTVL.

This chain joins TRBV20-1 and TRBJ1-6, with TRBD1 matching over 11 bases. Germline V gives CDR1 DFQATT, CDR2 SNEGSKA (reference sequence). J was trimmed by 8 bases and V by 3 bases; bases with no gene match: 12. The CDR3 is 17 amino acids. In DNA form, the CDR3 reads TGCAGTGCTAGTGCGCGCCCCGGGACAGGGGGATATTCACCCCTCCACTTT. Encoded protein: CSASARPGTGGYSPLHF.

The V call is TRBV5-1, the J call TRBJ2-2; 8 positions agree with TRBD1. Looked up from germline, CDR1 is SGHRS and CDR2 is YFSETQ. There are 16 residues in the CDR3. J lost 7 bases, V lost 0 bases, and 8 bases had no gene match. The CDR3 DNA reads TGCGCCAGCAGCTTGGCTTTCGACAGGGGAGGCGGGGAGCTGTTTTTT. It codes for CASSLAFDRGGGELFF.

This clone was picked up a small number of times. The V call is TRBV10-3, the J call TRBJ1-1, with a weak D call TRBD1 (5 bases). CDR3 size: 13 residues. Germline CDR1 reads ENHRY; CDR2 reads SYGVKD. V was shortened by 3 bases and J by 5 bases, with 10 bases between the two germline ends. CDR3: CAISEGDRTEAFF. CDR3 DNA: TGTGCCATCAGTGAAGGGGATAGGACTGAAGCTTTCTTT.

This clone has just one count. This chain links TRBV19 with TRBJ2-1, with D possibly being TRBD1 (6 bases). The CDR3 runs to 14 residues. Germline values: CDR1 LNHDA, CDR2 SQIVND (reference sequence). V lost 7 bases and J 5 bases, leaving 15 bases between the germline ends. As DNA, the CDR3 is TGTGCCAGTATGAATCCAGGGGATGACAATGAGCAGTTCTTC. Protein: CASMNPGDDNEQFF.

This chain uses TRBV2 with TRBJ2-5, with D possibly matching TRBD1 (5 bases). From germline, CDR1 is SNHLY and CDR2 FYNNEI. This CDR3 comprises 13 residues. V shed 6 bases and J shed 1 base, with 9 bases lying between them. The CDR3 nucleotides are TGTGCCAGCAGCGTGGACACCCAAGAGACCCAGTACTTC. Residues: CASSVDTQETQYF.

J is TRBJ2-3 and V is TRBV19; 7 nucleotides agree with TRBD2. The V gene end was trimmed by 5 bases and the J gene end by 2 bases; junction bases not matched to a gene: 7. The CDR3 is 15 residues long. The germline V gene encodes CDR1 LNHDA and CDR2 SQIVND (reference sequence). The CDR3 DNA sequence: TGTGCCAGTAGTTTTCTAGCGGCACCCACAGATACGCAGTATTTT. Translated: CASSFLAAPTDTQYF.

The V and J genes are TRBV19 and TRBJ2-1, with 9 bases identical to TRBD2. The junction had 6 bases not matched to a gene; V was cut back by 4 bases and J by 8 bases. Germline values: CDR1 LNHDA, CDR2 SQIVND (reference sequence). This CDR3 is 14 amino acids long. Here the CDR3 reads CASSRPSGAHEQFF. The DNA for the CDR3 is TGTGCCAGTAGTAGACCTAGCGGGGCTCATGAGCAGTTCTTC.